This T cell receptor (beta chain) appears in the sequencing data of a study of neurological immune-mediated disorders (dated by TCRdb to 2018 to 2020). Looking at the study overall: Peripheral blood TCR-beta repertoires from patients with HTLV-I-associated myelopathy (HAM/TSP), patients with multiple sclerosis, and healthy controls were compared in the study using UMI-based sequencing. The approximately 100 TCR-beta libraries included longitudinal samples, technical triplicates and paired sorted CD4+ and CD8+ T-cell subsets alongside PBMC samples. The cohort included approximately 70 subjects: roughly 15 with HAM/TSP, around 34 with multiple sclerosis, and around 20 healthy controls. Findings and caveats that apply to the study as a whole: TCR clonal expansion was highest in HAM/TSP patients and lowest in MS patients, with MS patients falling below even healthy controls. No identical CDR3 amino acid sequences were shared among expanded clones across subjects, suggesting private TCR-beta repertoires in all groups.

The CDR3 measures 15 amino acids from cysteine to phenylalanine. Only CDR3 DNA remains: 45 bases, in frame from the first base. Cut back by 0 bases and 1 base, the V and J ends lie 10 bases apart. Via the germline V gene, CDR1 is SGHRS and CDR2 YFSETQ. Only a few counts were recorded for this clonotype. Its antigen has not been determined. No base qualities exist here, and no much larger clone lies one base off it. cDNA was synthesized by template-switch 5'RACE using a primer with a 10-nucleotide random unique molecular identifier that tagged each TCR transcript. Over 170 million TCR-beta sequences, covering 15-18 subjects, were produced in each sequencing run. Total RNA was extracted with the RNeasy kit. TCR-beta VDJ regions were amplified with primers for the TCR constant region and the 5'RACE anchor, using the KAPA Real-time Library Amplification kit. A first PCR added sample indexes and Illumina adaptors, after which a second PCR increased the library yield. The roughly 650 bp TCR product was size-selected on a 2% E-gel SizeSelection system after Ampure bead purification. Before pooling, library quality was checked on a Bioanalyzer, concentration was measured with Qubit, and libraries were quantified with the Kapa Library Quantification kit. Paired-end 2 x 150 bp sequencing of the libraries was performed on an Illumina HiSeq 2500. To increase sequence diversity, about 25-31% phiX was spiked into each library pool. The original pipeline was this. The quality-filtered reads were processed with the UMI-based MiGEC pipeline, whose error correction step removed more than 80% of the raw TCR sequences. IMGT germline references were used for alignment of VDJ genes, and clonotypes were defined by a unique CDR3 amino acid sequence together with V-J genes. Clonal expansion, Shannon diversity and CDR3 relatedness (CalcPairwiseDistances, ClusterSamples) were evaluated with VDJtools, and phylogenetic trees were built with CLCbio workbench. Clones with at least 8 unique UMIs were defined as expanded, with this threshold being based on coefficient-of-variation modelling across technical triplicates. TCRdb cleaned the public reads at Q25 with fastp, built clones with MiXCR and kept in-frame beta chains. Each CDR3 protein gets just one entry, which takes the most common genes and DNA from the rows behind it. None of the V and J calls come from the authors' own analysis; TCRdb made them. This sample gives 40,000 or so distinct CDR3 sequences in total; 11% to 15% of them show up just once. The ten top clones hold 27% of the sample.

Unsorted PBMC libraries were generated from 2 million PBMCs stored in RNAlater at -80 °C until RNA extraction. Peripheral blood was subjected to Ficoll-Hypaque density gradient centrifugation to isolate PBMCs, which were then cryopreserved in liquid nitrogen. The origin of this receptor is a woman aged 45-65 years with HTLV-1-associated myelopathy (HAM/TSP). Sequencing was performed on PBMCs. The V and J genes are TRBV5-1 and TRBJ1-1, and possibly TRBD1, on 5 matching bases. CDR3 reads: CASSLVGATNTEAFF. The DNA sequence is given as TGCGCCAGCAGCTTGGTCGGGGCAACGAACACTGAAGCTTTCTTT.